One and the same sample provided the 24 T cell receptor beta chains below, sequenced in a study of CXCR3-negative and CXCR3-positive naive CD8 T cells. Each TRB cDNA library was prepared by 5' RACE (with UMI labels). TCRdb reprocessed the 5' RACE reads, keeping one entry per CDR3 protein, no DNA. In total, the table holds 100,000 to 150,000 distinct CDR3 sequences. Material for sequencing was naive CXCR3- CD8+ T cells from blood. Subset indicated: CD45RO-CCR7+CD27+CD95- naive CD8+ T cells lacking CXCR3 (TNR3-). These receptors were obtained from a human donor in good health. Some clones in this sample may be carry-over from other donors' samples.

This rearrangement joins TRBV4-3 to TRBJ1-4; absent DNA, TCRdb's TRBD1 call cannot be checked. CDR3 length equals 18 residues. From germline, CDR1 is LGHNA and CDR2 YSLEER. CDR3 region: CASSQRFSQGPANEKLFF.

The CDR3 is CATSDLPDSTDTQYF. J is TRBJ2-3 and V is TRBV24-1. The germline CDR1 and CDR2 sequences are KGHDR and SFDVKD. There are 15 residues in the CDR3.

The chain couples TRBV29-1 to TRBJ1-1; TCRdb indicates TRBD1, and absent DNA this call remains unverified. Germline CDR1 is SQVTM and CDR2 is ANQGSEA. CDR3 length: 15 amino acids. The CDR3 sequence: CSVEGQGLMNTEAFF.

J is TRBJ2-1 and V is TRBV9; TCRdb calls TRBD1, which cannot be checked without DNA. Germline V gives CDR1 SGDLS, CDR2 YYNGEE. The CDR3 has 15 residues. CDR3 loop: CASSPSTAPGLEQFF. The whole variable domain, remainder taken from reference TRBV9 and TRBJ2-1, is DSGVTQTPKHLITATGQRVTLRCSPRSGDLSVYWYQQSLDQGLQFLIQYYNGEERAKGNILERFSAQQFPDLHSELNLSSLELGDSALYFCASSPSTAPGLEQFFGPGTRLTVL.

The chain carries TRBV9 and TRBJ1-2; the TRBD1 assignment by TCRdb is unverifiable without DNA. CDR1 and CDR2 from the germline V gene are SGDLS and YYNGEE. The length of the CDR3 is 15 residues. CDR3 loop: CASSVSTGEYYGYTF.

The chain has TRBV6-5 and TRBJ2-3; TCRdb's D call, TRBD1, is unchecked because there is no DNA. The CDR3 runs 15 residues. Germline lookup yields CDR1 MNHEY and CDR2 SVGAGI. Here the CDR3 reads CASSYSGQDTDTQYF.

The V and J genes are TRBV7-9 and TRBJ1-2; the TCRdb D gene call, TRBD1, has no DNA to confirm it. The length of the CDR3 is 12 residues. Looked up from germline, CDR1 is SEHNR and CDR2 is FQNEAQ (reference sequence). The CDR3 sequence is CASFEQRDGYTF.

The chain links TRBV28 to TRBJ2-7. The CDR3 runs to 11 residues. CDR1 MDHEN and CDR2 SYDVKM come from the germline V gene. The CDR3 spells CASSPKREQYF.

V and J are TRBV6-5 and TRBJ2-1; TCRdb's D gene call, TRBD2, goes unchecked for lack of DNA. This CDR3 comprises 15 residues. Germline V lookup: CDR1 MNHEY, CDR2 SVGAGI. The CDR3 region is CASSYAGGPYNEQFF.

The CDR3 sequence is CASSLEGDRQETQYF. The chain recombines TRBV13 with TRBJ2-5; TCRdb outputs TRBD1, but without DNA this stays unchecked. CDR3 length: 15 residues. Germline loops: CDR1 PRHDT, CDR2 FYEKMQ (reference sequence).

The chain joins TRBV5-5 to TRBJ2-7. Germline V gives CDR1 SGHKS, CDR2 YYEKEE (reference sequence). This CDR3 has 12 residues. The CDR3 sequence is CASSLIPYEQYF.

The rearrangement links TRBV7-6 to TRBJ2-7; TCRdb returns TRBD1, unconfirmable since there is no DNA. The germline CDR1 and CDR2 sequences are SGHVS and FNYEAQ. This CDR3 has 15 residues. The CDR3 sequence: CASSLAYGGNYEQYF. Variable domain in full (rest from reference TRBV7-6 and TRBJ2-7): GAGVSQSPRYKVTKRGQDVALRCDPISGHVSLYWYRQALGQGPEFLTYFNYEAQQDKSGLPNDRFSAERPEGSISTLTIQRTEQRDSAMYRCASSLAYGGNYEQYFGPGTRLTVT.

V gene TRBV7-6 combines with J gene TRBJ1-4. Germline values: CDR1 SGHVS, CDR2 FNYEAQ. This CDR3 is 14 amino acids long. CDR3 sequence: CASSLMSGEEKLFF.

This chain joins TRBV9 and TRBJ2-1; lacking DNA, the TRBD1 call made by TCRdb goes unchecked. Germline-derived CDR1 and CDR2 are SGDLS and YYNGEE. CDR3 length: 16 amino acids. CDR3 sequence reads: CASSVDQGGLGNEQFF.

The chain has TRBV7-2 and TRBJ2-2; without DNA, the TCRdb call of TRBD1 cannot be checked. The CDR3 runs to 14 residues. The germline CDR1 and CDR2 sequences are SGHTA and FQGNSA. The CDR3 is CASSSIQGAGELFF.

V usage is TRBV28 and J usage is TRBJ2-6; the D gene TCRdb calls, TRBD1, cannot be checked with no DNA. This CDR3 comprises 17 residues. Germline lookup yields CDR1 MDHEN and CDR2 SYDVKM. The CDR3 is CASSLGQGAIGANVLTF. The variable domain in full, with the rest retrieved from reference TRBV28 and TRBJ2-6, is DVKVTQSSRYLVKRTGEKVFLECVQDMDHENMFWYRQDPGLGLRLIYFSYDVKMKEKGDIPEGYSVSREKKERFSLILESASTNQTSMYLCASSLGQGAIGANVLTFGAGSRLTVL.

The genes are TRBV12-3 or TRBV12-4 and TRBJ2-1; TCRdb gives TRBD2 as the D gene, but with no DNA this cannot be confirmed. This CDR3 spans 23 amino acids. CDR3 region: CASSRRDIRPGLAGGGLYNEQFF.

The chain joins TRBV10-3 to TRBJ1-3; TCRdb picks TRBD1, but there is no DNA to check that call. The length of the CDR3 is 14 residues. From germline, CDR1 is ENHRY and CDR2 SYGVKD. The CDR3 loop is CAITPGPSGNTIYF.

The chain is built from TRBV14 and TRBJ2-7; TCRdb picks TRBD2, but there is no DNA to check that call. CDR3 size: 14 residues. The V gene's germline CDR1 is SGHDN and CDR2 FVKESK. The CDR3 reads CASSLWGSGGEQYF.

The chain couples TRBV21-1 to TRBJ1-5. TRBV21-1 is shown as a pseudogene. This CDR3 region has 15 residues. CDR3 in amino acids: CASSKVQGRYQPQHF.

The rearrangement links TRBV27 to TRBJ2-7. Germline V gene lookup returns CDR1 MNHEY and CDR2 SMNVEV (reference sequence). This CDR3 is built from 13 residues. The CDR3 is CASSLGVAYEQYF.

J is TRBJ2-1 and V is TRBV11-3; TCRdb lists TRBD1, though no DNA is available to test this call. Looked up from germline, CDR1 is SGHNT and CDR2 is YENEEA. This CDR3 spans 16 amino acids. CDR3 sequence: CASSLGWGGKYNEQFF.

This rearrangement joins TRBV5-1 to TRBJ1-1; TCRdb outputs TRBD1, but without DNA this stays unchecked. Germline V CDR1 and CDR2: SGHRS, YFSETQ. CDR3 size: 16 residues. Here the CDR3 reads CASRSGTGAMNTEAFF.

V gene TRBV2 combines with J gene TRBJ2-2; TCRdb lists TRBD2, though no DNA is available to test this call. This CDR3 has 19 amino acids. The V gene's germline CDR1 is SNHLY and CDR2 FYNNEI. The CDR3 reads CASSSGTSGRRGNTGELFF.